This T cell receptor (beta chain) was identified in a study of shared clonotypes between healthy human individuals. Regarding the study as a whole: Generation probability values for non-shared clonotypes were lower than those for clonotypes shared by all four donors.

With regard to this clone: Antigen: not known.

There were only Caucasian adults among the donors, and all lived in Nashville, Tennessee. CDR1 and CDR2 (germline): MNHNY, SVGAGI (reference sequence). V was shortened by 5 bases and J by 6 bases, with 14 bases between the two germline ends. The CDR3 runs 13 residues. Measured with immunoSEQ multiplex PCR; TCRdb has only the in-frame clones, and not every one. This table holds 2 million to 2.5 million clones, about nine tenths found once. The source material was naive CD4+ T cells from PBMCs. Indicated subset: CD45RA+ positively selected. The J gene is TRBJ2-7, the V gene TRBV6-6, with D possibly being TRBD1 or TRBD2 (5 bases each). The TCR sequence derives from a man aged 18 to 35 in good health. Some clones in this sample may be carry-over from other donors' samples. The CDR3 bases are TGTGCCAGCAGTCGGGACGGTCCGCGCGAGCAGTACTTC. Translated: CASSRDGPREQYF.